The clone carrying this TCR beta chain was observed many times. Its cognate antigen is unknown. Healthy Caucasians, and only they, were the donors. This CDR3 comprises 14 residues. From germline, CDR1 is LNHNV and CDR2 YYDKDF (reference sequence). The V and J ends lost 3 bases and 0 bases respectively, with 8 bases between them. This specimen comes from a study of identical twins. Study-level findings and limits: Clonotypes of the beta chain that were abundant in cord blood carried fewer insertions (memory repertoires showed none).

TCRdb re-called the 5' RACE reads through MiXCR, storing one row per CDR3 protein. Here the sample spans approximately 690,000 distinct CDR3 sequences, less than 7% being singletons. This TCR came from a man younger than 30 in good health. V is TRBV15 and J is TRBJ2-5, with D possibly TRBD2 on 5 matching bases. Specimen: naive T cells sorted from blood. CDR3: CATSRDFHQETQYF. The CDR3 DNA sequence: TGTGCCACCAGCAGGGACTTTCACCAAGAGACCCAGTACTTC.